These 21 T cell receptor beta chains were all obtained from the same sample, sequenced in a study of Graves' ophthalmopathy and Graves' hyperthyroidism. Beta-chain TCR CDR3 regions were amplified from RNA transcripts. The workflow started with a first-round RT-PCR run with HTBI primers and then moved on to a second-round multiplex PCR. TCRdb processed the multiplex PCR reads anew with MiXCR; each CDR3 protein has one entry. The data hold about 740,000 distinct CDR3 sequences, with 35% to 50% observed a single time. What was sequenced was peripheral blood. The receptors derive from an adult man with Graves' ophthalmopathy.

There are a few counts of this clonotype. The chain carries TRBV5-6 and TRBJ2-7; D ambiguous. CDR3 length: 11 residues. Trimming removed 5 bases at V and 6 bases at J, with 9 bases between. Germline V lookup: CDR1 SGHDT, CDR2 YYEEEE. CDR3 bases: TGTGCCAGCAGTGAGTTGGGCGAGCAGTACTTC. Amino acids: CASSELGEQYF.

Concerning this clonotype: A single base separates this from a much larger clone, so it may be a read error. The chain joins TRBV25-1 to TRBJ1-1; no clear D. The germline CDR1 and CDR2 sequences are MGHDK and SYGVNS. Trimming shortened V by 4 bases and J by 7 bases, and 13 bases separated the two germline ends. The CDR3 sequence is 13 residues long. CDR3 amino acids: CASSGGTEHEAFF. In DNA form, the CDR3 reads TGTGCCAGCAGTGGAGGTACGGAGCATGAAGCTTTCTTT.

This clonotype appeared many times. V and J are TRBV2 and TRBJ1-2; 8 bases map to TRBD1. J was trimmed by 8 bases and V by 6 bases; bases with no gene match: 8. The CDR3 is 13 residues long. CDR1 and CDR2 (germline): SNHLY, FYNNEI. For the CDR3, the DNA is TGTGCCAGCAGGACTGGGACAGGCCAGGGCTACACCTTC. This gives the protein CASRTGTGQGYTF.

This clonotype has a count of ten or more. A read error may produce the germline difference seen at one junction end. The CDR3: CSDADTEAFF. The CDR3 DNA sequence: TGCAGCGACGCGGACACGGAAGCTTTCTTT. J is TRBJ1-1 and V is TRBV29-1, with TRBD1 as a possible D gene (5 bases). This CDR3 contains 10 residues. The germline gives CDR1 SQVTM, CDR2 ANQGSEA.

The gene calls are TRBV7-8 and TRBJ1-1; a weak D match, TRBD1 (6 bases). Between the trimmed V and J ends, which lost 2 bases and 5 bases, there was a span of 9 bases. The length of the CDR3 is 13 residues. The germline CDR1 and CDR2 sequences are SGHVS and FQNEAQ. The CDR3 coding sequence is TGTGCCAGCAGCTTACAGGGGAAAACTGAAGCTTTCTTT. It is translated as CASSLQGKTEAFF.

In the case of this clonotype: The CDR3 end shows no conserved phenylalanine or tryptophan, and so a read error is likely. The V and J genes are TRBV7-9 and TRBJ1-2; no reliable D call. There are 15 residues in the CDR3. CDR1 and CDR2 (germline): SEHNR, FQNEAQ (reference sequence). Trimming took 3 bases from V and 4 from J, leaving 15 bases between them. The DNA of the CDR3 is TGTGCCAGCAGCTTTCTGTCTAGAACGGTCTATGGCTACACCTGC. It translates to CASSFLSRTVYGYTC.

This clonotype occurred a few times. The V call is TRBV20-1, the J call TRBJ2-7; D may match TRBD1 or TRBD2 (5 bases each). Germline lookup yields CDR1 DFQATT and CDR2 SNEGSKA (reference sequence). Trimming removed 1 base from V and 2 bases from J, with 15 bases in between. The CDR3 sequence is 15 residues long. In nucleotides, the CDR3 is TGCAGTGCTAGAGCCTCTGGGACGGACGCCTACGAGCAGTACTTC. Protein sequence: CSARASGTDAYEQYF.

In this sample, this clonotype turned up a few times. This rearrangement joins TRBV11-2 to TRBJ1-3; 7 bases line up with TRBD1. The J segment lost 0 bases and the V segment lost 9 bases, leaving 11 bases of the junction unmatched. In germline, CDR1 is SGHAT, CDR2 FQNNGV. The CDR3 sequence is 16 residues long. The DNA of the CDR3 is TGTGCCAGGGAACACAGGGGCCGCTTCTCTGGAAACACCATATATTTT. It encodes CAREHRGRFSGNTIYF.

With regard to this clonotype: Given a much more abundant clone one base away, this may be a read error. The chain carries TRBV9 and TRBJ1-2; no clear D gene. The CDR3 has 14 residues. Germline V lookup: CDR1 SGDLS, CDR2 YYNGEE. This chain's CDR3 is CASSVVAKGYDYTF. As DNA, the CDR3 is TGTGCCAGCAGCGTAGTTGCCAAGGGATATGACTACACCTTC.

The chain links TRBV9 to TRBJ1-1; D gene unclear. The V end lost 0 bases, the J end lost 2 bases, and 8 bases lay between the germline ends. Germline V CDR1 and CDR2: SGDLS, YYNGEE. This CDR3 is built from 14 residues. CDR3 sequence reads: CASSVALSNTEAFF. The CDR3 region has the DNA TGTGCCAGCAGCGTAGCATTAAGCAACACTGAAGCTTTCTTT.

This clonotype was recorded many times. V gene TRBV12-3 or TRBV12-4 combines with J gene TRBJ2-5, with D possibly matching TRBD1 (5 bases). The germline V and J ends were trimmed by 2 bases and 5 bases, with 9 bases remaining between them. The CDR3 length is 13 residues. CDR3 sequence (DNA): TGTGCCAGCAGTTTATTCAGGGTGGAGACCCAGTACTTC. Encoded protein: CASSLFRVETQYF.

The chain couples TRBV10-3 to TRBJ2-2, with 14 bases that match TRBD2. The CDR3 sequence is 16 residues long. Germline-derived CDR1 and CDR2 are ENHRY and SYGVKD. J lost 2 bases, V lost 6 bases, and 2 bases had no gene match. CDR3: CAIRGLAGVNTGELFF. The DNA for the CDR3 is TGTGCCATCAGGGGACTAGCGGGAGTAAACACCGGGGAGCTGTTTTTT.

This clonotype was detected once. The chain combines TRBV9 with TRBJ1-1, with 9 positions matching TRBD1. Germline V CDR1 and CDR2: SGDLS, YYNGEE. The V and J ends lost 4 bases and 0 bases, in that order; junction bases with no gene match: 10. The CDR3 loop spans 17 amino acids. The CDR3 nucleotides are TGTGCCAGCAGCCAAGACAGGGGGTTTCCCATGAACACTGAAGCTTTCTTT. The encoded protein is CASSQDRGFPMNTEAFF.

This clonotype has a count of ten or more. The CDR3 bases are TGTGCCAGCAGCGAGGGAATGGACTATGGCTACACCTTC. It translates to CASSEGMDYGYTF. The chain uses TRBV11-2 and TRBJ1-2, with D unclear. Between the trimmed V and J ends, which lost 5 bases and 3 bases, there was a span of 10 bases. The CDR3 runs to 13 residues. The V gene's germline CDR1 is SGHAT and CDR2 FQNNGV.

The rearrangement links TRBV5-1 to TRBJ2-2; TRBD1 agrees at 7 bases. Germline assignment: CDR1 SGHRS and CDR2 YFSETQ. This CDR3 spans 17 amino acids. The V and J ends lost 1 base and 0 bases, in that order; junction bases with no gene match: 6. CDR3 sequence (DNA): TGCGCCAGCAGCTTGAGGACAGGACAACCGAACACCGGGGAGCTGTTTTTT. Translated: CASSLRTGQPNTGELFF.

This clonotype was seen many times. The genes are TRBV19 and TRBJ1-1; no reliable D call. The CDR3 length is 14 residues. Germline V gives CDR1 LNHDA, CDR2 SQIVND (reference sequence). Trimming removed 9 bases at V and 1 base at J, with 15 bases between. The CDR3 nucleotides are TGTGCCAGCGGCATCGGACCGTCGAACACTGAAGCTTTCTTT. Translated, it gives CASGIGPSNTEAFF.

V usage is TRBV6-5 and J usage is TRBJ2-7, with 12 bases that match TRBD1. The CDR3 consists of 14 residues. J gave up 5 bases and V 7 bases, and 6 bases lay outside the gene matches. Germline V CDR1 and CDR2: MNHEY, SVGAGI. The DNA for the CDR3 is TGTGCCAGCAACCCCAGGGACAGGGGGCACGAGCAGTACTTC. It translates to CASNPRDRGHEQYF.

The genes are TRBV25-1 and TRBJ1-1, with 9 bases identical to TRBD1. Trimming took 3 bases from V and 6 from J; bases not matched to a gene: 8. This CDR3 has 15 residues. The germline gives CDR1 MGHDK, CDR2 SYGVNS. The CDR3 sequence is CASSDSAGDRAEAFF. The DNA of the CDR3 is TGTGCCAGCAGTGATAGTGCCGGGGACAGGGCTGAAGCTTTCTTT. The complete variable domain, with remaining parts taken from reference TRBV25-1 and TRBJ1-1, reads EADIYQTPRYLVIGTGKKITLECSQTMGHDKMYWYQQDPGMELHLIHYSYGVNSTEKGDLSSESTVSRIRTEHFPLTLESARPSHTSQYLCASSDSAGDRAEAFFGQGTRLTVV.

This clonotype was seen repeatedly, ten times or more. This chain links TRBV5-6 with TRBJ1-4; D not certain. Per germline, CDR1 SGHDT and CDR2 YYEEEE. Trimming shortened V by 1 base and J by 10 bases, and 8 bases separated the two germline ends. CDR3 length equals 12 residues. CDR3 nucleotides: TGTGCCAGCAGCTTGAAGACCGGAAAACTGTTTTTT. Protein: CASSLKTGKLFF.

This clonotype occurred a few times. This rearrangement joins TRBV7-6 to TRBJ1-5; the D is unclear. The CDR3 runs 14 residues. Between the trimmed V and J ends, which lost 5 bases and 4 bases, there was a span of 12 bases. CDR1 SGHVS and CDR2 FNYEAQ come from the germline V gene. The CDR3 DNA sequence: TGTGCCAGCAGCCGAATTGGGGAGAATCAGCCCCAGCATTTT. Translated: CASSRIGENQPQHF.

This clonotype has a handful of counts. V gene TRBV20-1 combines with J gene TRBJ1-3; D gene ambiguous. The CDR3 totals 15 residues. The V end was cut by 6 bases, the J end by 0 bases, with 15 bases between. Germline V gene sequence: CDR1 DFQATT, CDR2 SNEGSKA (reference sequence). The CDR3 sequence is CSAEPTVISGNTIYF. The CDR3 region has the DNA TGCAGTGCGGAACCCACAGTAATCTCTGGAAACACCATATATTTT.